One and the same sample provided the 25 T cell receptor beta chains below, sequenced in a study of early T cells in non-severe SARS-CoV-2 infection (dated by TCRdb to the early 2020s). The library was obtained by 5' RACE. The sequencing machine was a NextSeq 500. In-frame beta chains were kept once TCRdb had trimmed the public reads at Q25 with fastp and called clones with MiXCR. A single entry per CDR3 protein holds the most common genes and DNA from its merged rows. This sample has about 86,000 distinct CDR3 sequences in its table, and approximately 14% of those were observed once. Roughly 6.4% of the sample goes to the ten largest clones. Sample: whole blood. Every receptor here comes from an adult who was a healthcare worker with PCR-confirmed SARS-CoV-2 infection or an uninfected control (not recorded which).

V usage is TRBV4-1 and J usage is TRBJ2-7; 7 bases match TRBD2. The CDR3 contains 14 residues. V was pared by 4 bases and J by 0 bases, with 3 bases of the junction left unmatched. CDR1 is MGHRA, CDR2 YSYEKL, per germline. CDR3 loop: CASSLGDYSYEQYF. The CDR3 nucleotides read TGCGCCAGCAGCCTAGGGGACTACTCCTACGAGCAGTACTTC.

This clonotype was seen only a few times. J is TRBJ1-3 and V is TRBV7-9; D gene uncertain. From germline, CDR1 is SEHNR and CDR2 FQNEAQ (reference sequence). Trimming left V 3 bases short and J 0 bases short, with 9 bases between. This CDR3 is built from 15 residues. Here the CDR3 reads CASSLDGGSGNTIYF. The CDR3 DNA reads as TGTGCCAGCAGCTTGGACGGTGGCTCTGGAAACACCATATATTTT. Full variable domain (remainder filled in from reference TRBV7-9 and TRBJ1-3): DTGVSQNPRHKITKRGQNVTFRCDPISEHNRLYWYRQTLGQGPEFLTYFQNEAQLEKSRLLSDRFSAERPKGSFSTLEIQRTEQGDSAMYLCASSLDGGSGNTIYFGEGSWLTVV.

This sequence joins TRBV18 and TRBJ1-2; D may be TRBD1 (5 bases). Germline V lookup: CDR1 KGHSH, CDR2 LQKENI. The V end lost 3 bases, the J end lost 3 bases, and 11 bases lay between the germline ends. CDR3 length equals 14 residues. CDR3 residues: CASSPNVRDYGYTF. The DNA of the CDR3 is TGTGCCAGCTCACCCAACGTCAGGGACTATGGCTACACCTTC.

This clonotype was found a few times. V is TRBV20-1 and J is TRBJ1-5; the D gene is possibly TRBD1 (5 bases). Trimming stripped 2 bases from V and 2 bases from J, with 13 bases between. CDR3 size: 15 residues. CDR1 DFQATT and CDR2 SNEGSKA come from the germline V gene (reference sequence). This CDR3 is CSARPSWGGNQPQHF. CDR3 in DNA: TGCAGTGCTAGACCCTCATGGGGGGGCAATCAGCCCCAGCATTTT.

This clonotype was picked up a small number of times. The J gene is TRBJ2-3, the V gene TRBV30; D assignment may be TRBD1 or TRBD2 (6 bases each). CDR3 size: 13 residues. V lost 0 bases and J 8 bases, leaving 12 bases between the germline ends. Looked up from germline, CDR1 is GTSNPN and CDR2 is SVGIG (reference sequence). The CDR3 here is CAWSVGAEGTQYF. The CDR3 DNA sequence: TGTGCCTGGAGTGTGGGGGCGGAGGGTACGCAGTATTTT. Using reference TRBV30 and TRBJ2-3 for the parts outside the CDR3, the full variable domain is SQTIHQWPATLVQPVGSPLSLECTVEGTSNPNLYWYRQAAGRGLQLLFYSVGIGQISSEVPQNLSASRPQDRQFILSSKKLLLSDSGFYLCAWSVGAEGTQYFGPGTRLTVL.

The V gene is TRBV12-3 or TRBV12-4, the J gene TRBJ1-2, with 10 bases matching TRBD1. This CDR3 is built from 16 residues. V gave up 3 bases and J gave up 6 bases; unmatched junction bases: 10. CDR3 nucleotides: TGTGCCAGCAGTTTTGCCCCCCCGGACAGGGGGAATGGCTACACCTTC. Translated, it gives CASSFAPPDRGNGYTF.

This clonotype turned up a few times. The J gene is TRBJ2-1, the V gene TRBV5-1; TRBD2 is a possible D gene (6 bases). CDR3 length: 16 residues. The V gene's germline CDR1 is SGHRS and CDR2 YFSETQ. Trimming shortened V by 4 bases and J by 5 bases, and 19 bases separated the two germline ends. CDR3 DNA: TGCGCCAGCAGCCAATTATCCGGAGGGATAAACAATGAGCAGTTCTTC. Translation: CASSQLSGGINNEQFF.

This CDR3 is CSAPTGRVTEAFF. As DNA, the CDR3 is TGCAGTGCCCCGACGGGCAGGGTGACTGAAGCTTTCTTT. The chain links TRBV20-1 to TRBJ1-1, with a tentative D call TRBD1 (5 bases). Germline values: CDR1 DFQATT, CDR2 SNEGSKA (reference sequence). Between the trimmed V and J ends, which lost 6 bases and 5 bases, there was a span of 16 bases. The CDR3 consists of 13 residues.

The chain joins TRBV18 to TRBJ2-5, with D perhaps TRBD1 (7 bases). From germline, CDR1 is KGHSH and CDR2 LQKENI. There are 15 residues in the CDR3. The V gene lost 7 bases and the J gene lost 2 bases, with 17 bases spanning the gap. The CDR3 loop reads CASLQQGSGQETQYF. Written as DNA, the CDR3 is TGTGCCAGCTTGCAACAGGGGAGCGGGCAAGAGACCCAGTACTTC.

Concerning this clonotype: This CDR3 fails to terminate in the conserved phenylalanine or tryptophan, so it likely reflects a read error. V and J are TRBV11-2 and TRBJ2-1; 7 bases agree with TRBD2. CDR3 length: 15 residues. V lost 5 bases, J lost 5 bases, and 9 bases stayed unmatched. Germline values: CDR1 SGHAT, CDR2 FQNNGV. The chain's CDR3 is CASSRPGGRHNEQFS. CDR3 coding DNA: TGTGCCAGCAGCCGCCCGGGGGGACGACACAATGAGCAGTTCTCC.

This clonotype has only a few counts. The chain has TRBV7-8 and TRBJ1-5; TRBD1 aligns across 8 bases. CDR3 size: 14 residues. In germline, CDR1 is SGHVS, CDR2 FQNEAQ. J gave up 4 bases and V 7 bases, and 6 bases lay outside the gene matches. The chain's CDR3 is CASTGGTGNQPQHF. The DNA for the CDR3 is TGTGCCAGCACCGGTGGGACAGGAAATCAGCCCCAGCATTTT.

This clonotype has a count of ten or more. V and J are TRBV7-3 and TRBJ1-1, with TRBD1 identical over 8 bases. Germline assignment: CDR1 SGHTA and CDR2 FQGTGA. The V and J ends lost 5 bases and 5 bases, in that order; junction bases with no gene match: 7. The length of the CDR3 is 14 residues. CDR3 in DNA: TGTGCCAGCAGCAAAGGGACAGGTTGGACTGAAGCTTTCTTT. Amino acids: CASSKGTGWTEAFF.

In this sample, this clonotype turned up many times. This chain joins TRBV20-1 and TRBJ2-1; 7 bases map to TRBD2. CDR1 DFQATT and CDR2 SNEGSKA come from the germline V gene (reference sequence). With 6 bases clipped from V and 5 bases from J, the junction kept 7 bases outside the gene matches. CDR3 length equals 13 residues. CDR3 amino acids: CSAGSGTHNEQFF. CDR3 in DNA: TGCAGTGCCGGGAGCGGGACTCACAATGAGCAGTTCTTC.

The table lists this clonotype with a few counts. V is TRBV6-2 or TRBV6-3 and J is TRBJ2-1; 14 bases agree with TRBD2. Germline assignment: CDR1 MNHEY and CDR2 SVGEGT. V gave up 4 bases and J gave up 2 bases; unmatched junction bases: 16. CDR3 length: 21 amino acids. CDR3 in DNA: TGTGCCAGCAGTTTCAGGCAAGCCGGGACTAGCGGGAGAATCGCCTACAATGAGCAGTTCTTC. Its translation is CASSFRQAGTSGRIAYNEQFF.

In its sample, this clonotype was seen a few times. The chain's CDR3 is CATSPGPVNNEQFF. The CDR3 DNA reads as TGTGCCACCTCCCCCGGACCCGTGAACAATGAGCAGTTCTTC. The chain has TRBV10-3 and TRBJ2-1; D remains unclear. The CDR3 totals 14 residues. Germline V gene data show CDR1 as ENHRY and CDR2 as SYGVKD. The V end lost 10 bases, the J end lost 5 bases, and 18 bases lay between the germline ends.

This clonotype has more than one count but fewer than ten. V and J are TRBV21-1 and TRBJ2-7; the table gives TRBD2 as D, unverified against the DNA. TRBV21-1 counts as a pseudogene. The CDR3 loop spans 17 amino acids. The CDR3 region is CASRQTWTSGPSYEQYF. The CDR3, as DNA: TGTGCCAGCAGACAAACTTGGACTAGCGGGCCATCCTACGAGCAGTACTTC.

V is TRBV4-1 and J is TRBJ2-7; D tentatively reads TRBD1 or TRBD2 (5 bases each). This CDR3 spans 15 amino acids. Deletions cut 0 bases from V and 7 bases from J, with 16 bases between. The germline V gene has CDR1 MGHRA and CDR2 YSYEKL. The CDR3 here is CASSQDQGTAQEQYF. Written as DNA, the CDR3 is TGCGCCAGCAGCCAAGACCAAGGGACCGCCCAAGAGCAGTACTTC.

The chain carries TRBV28 and TRBJ1-2, with 7 bases matching TRBD1. Per germline, CDR1 MDHEN and CDR2 SYDVKM. CDR3 length equals 14 residues. Losses at the gene ends were 10 bases for V and 6 bases for J; bases not matched to a gene: 14. DNA for the CDR3: TGTGCCACCACGTCGGCGGGACAGACCCATGGCTACACCTTC. This codes for CATTSAGQTHGYTF.

This clonotype was found a few times. The chain recombines TRBV20-1 with TRBJ1-2; TRBD1 matches 9 bases. This CDR3 comprises 16 residues. In germline, CDR1 is DFQATT, CDR2 SNEGSKA (reference sequence). The V gene end was trimmed by 0 bases and the J gene end by 4 bases; junction bases not matched to a gene: 9. As DNA, the CDR3 is TGCAGTGCTAGAGATCTGAACAGGGGGCGCCGCTATGGCTACACCTTC. Translating it yields CSARDLNRGRRYGYTF.

The V call is TRBV27, the J call TRBJ2-1; D uncertain. Germline CDR1 reads MNHEY; CDR2 reads SMNVEV (reference sequence). This CDR3 has 15 amino acids. With 7 bases removed from V and 2 bases from J, the gap between germline ends came to 15 bases. The CDR3 nucleotides read TGTGCCAGCACAACCCTCTTGAGCACCTACAATGAGCAGTTCTTC. This translates into CASTTLLSTYNEQFF.

This clonotype was seen many times. The chain recombines TRBV6-1 with TRBJ2-3, with D perhaps assigned TRBD1 or TRBD2 (5 bases each). This CDR3 is built from 15 residues. CDR1 is MNHNS, CDR2 SASEGT, per germline. V shed 8 bases and J shed 3 bases, with 18 bases lying between them. The CDR3 here is CASPRSGKGTDTQYF. CDR3 sequence (DNA): TGTGCCAGCCCTAGGAGCGGAAAGGGGACAGATACGCAGTATTTT.

This clonotype occurred a few times. This chain uses TRBV7-2 with TRBJ2-1, with D tentatively TRBD1 or TRBD2 (5 bases each). The CDR3 totals 16 residues. The germline V gene has CDR1 SGHTA and CDR2 FQGNSA. Trimming shortened V by 1 base and J by 0 bases, and 10 bases separated the two germline ends. CDR3 in amino acids: CASSLGTGGSYNEQFF. CDR3 nucleotides: TGTGCCAGCAGCTTAGGAACTGGGGGCTCCTACAATGAGCAGTTCTTC.

This clonotype was counted between two and nine times. This chain's CDR3 is CASSKTLVDEQFF. Here the CDR3 DNA reads TGCGCCAGCAGCAAAACGTTGGTTGATGAGCAGTTCTTC. J is TRBJ2-1 and V is TRBV4-1; D is unresolved. Germline values: CDR1 MGHRA, CDR2 YSYEKL. Trimming took off 5 bases at V and 8 bases at J, with 13 bases between the two ends. CDR3 length: 13 amino acids.

A few counts support this clonotype. This chain uses TRBV20-1 with TRBJ1-2; D uncertain. Germline V gene lookup returns CDR1 DFQATT and CDR2 SNEGSKA (reference sequence). V was cut by 5 bases and J by 4 bases, with 5 bases left in between. The CDR3 is 10 amino acids. CDR3 loop: CSARIYGYTF. Written as DNA, the CDR3 is TGCAGTGCTCGCATCTATGGCTACACCTTC.

The chain has TRBV2 and TRBJ2-1, with D hard to call. Looked up from germline, CDR1 is SNHLY and CDR2 is FYNNEI. The CDR3 has 10 residues. V lost 6 bases and J lost 9, with 6 bases in between. The CDR3: CASREREQFF. CDR3 coding DNA: TGTGCCAGCAGGGAGCGTGAGCAGTTCTTC.